This T cell receptor beta chain was found in a study of early T cells in non-severe SARS-CoV-2 infection. Study information: The authors sequenced bulk RNA from unsorted whole blood, leaving chains unpaired.

This clonotype has at least ten counts. The target antigen is unknown. cDNA molecules, individually, were tagged with unique molecular identifiers. TCRdb fed the 5' RACE reads into MiXCR, producing one record per CDR3 protein. There are about 94,000 distinct CDR3 sequences in the sample; less than 15% occur only once, and over 2% lies in the top ten. Study results and limitations: Private and CD4 specificities were missed by VDJdb matching, skewed to anti-spike CD8.

The CDR3 contains 14 residues. Sequencing was done on a sample of whole blood. V and J are TRBV21-1 and TRBJ1-3. TRBV21-1 is designated a pseudogene. The receptor was isolated from an adult who was a healthcare worker with PCR-confirmed SARS-CoV-2 infection or an uninfected control (not recorded which). The CDR3 spells CASSRPLSGNTIYF. CDR3 nucleotides: TGTGCCAGCAGCAGGCCTCTCTCTGGAAACACCATATATTTT.